This TCR beta chain was sequenced in a study of cytomegalovirus exposure and HLA in healthy donors. Whole-study findings and limits: What a later analysis showed was that several of the most significant clusters appeared linked to common viral pathogens. In a later analysis, at a false discovery rate of 0.05, 15,000 to 20,000 TCR beta sequences were associated with HLA alleles.

The PCR was carried out with 60 Vbeta primers and 13 Jbeta primers. Libraries were prepared by immunoSEQ multiplex PCR; TCRdb keeps only in-frame clonotypes and omits some of them. The data contain about 150,000 clones, over 80% of them seen just once; the ten biggest clones take up 1.5% to 1.7%. A remark on this clone: Its antigen remains unidentified.

The clonotype originates from a woman younger than 30 in good health and CMV-seronegative. The specimen was PBMCs.

CDR3 loop: CASSPTPGQHNSPLHF. CDR3 sequence (DNA): TGTGCCAGCAGCCCAACACCGGGACAGCATAATTCACCCCTCCACTTT. The chain uses TRBV9 and TRBJ1-6; 7 bases match TRBD1. The CDR3 spans 16 residues. Germline assignment: CDR1 SGDLS and CDR2 YYNGEE. The V segment lost 4 bases and the J segment 5 bases; nucleotides outside the gene matches: 9.